This T cell receptor beta chain was found in a study of blood T cell repertoires in COVID-19. The overall study: Acute and convalescent COVID-19 specimens originated in the United States, Italy and Spain. Sample material is recorded as cDNA or gDNA derived from T cells, B-cell-depleted T cells, or PBMCs.

Original methodology: Using reference gene primer amplification, nucleated cell counts were estimated. Libraries were prepared by immunoSEQ multiplex PCR; TCRdb keeps only in-frame clonotypes and omits some of them. The V and J calls and clone size come from that table; D and trimming were worked out from the DNA. The table has tens of thousands of clones, about 90% seen once. Germline V gene sequence: CDR1 LNHDA, CDR2 SQIVND (reference sequence). The CDR3 spans 13 residues. Deletions cut 6 bases from V and 2 bases from J, with 10 bases between. The chain carries TRBV19 and TRBJ2-5, with TRBD2 as a possible D gene (7 bases). The source material was peripheral blood. The receptor's source is a human donor in a cohort sampled during active COVID-19. The DNA of the CDR3 is TGTGCCAGTAGGGGAGGGGGACAAGAGACCCAGTACTTC. Amino acids: CASRGGGQETQYF.